These 16 T cell receptor beta chains originate from one sample sequenced in a study of beta chain features in type 1 diabetes (dated by TCRdb to 2016 to 2018). Libraries came from the immunoSEQ multiplex PCR assay. The entire amount of isolated RNA was reverse transcribed using the High Capacity cDNA Reverse Transcription Kit, so the sequenced TCRB transcripts were expressed ones. TCRdb holds this immuneACCESS table with in-frame rearrangements only. Some clones are missing; in checked studies, unresolved V genes explain under half, and the rest has no known cause. For this sample there are roughly 140,000 clones; under 60% appear just once. Around 0.39% of the sample rests with the top ten. Sequenced input: Tregs from blood. According to the study, the label for this sample's cell subset or site signals: regulatory CD4+ T cells. Source of these receptors: a man in his late teens or twenties in good health.

V gene TRBV19 combines with J gene TRBJ2-1, with TRBD2 identical over 14 bases. The junction had 7 bases not matched to a gene; V was cut back by 4 bases and J by 2 bases. Per germline, CDR1 LNHDA and CDR2 SQIVND (reference sequence). The CDR3 contains 18 residues. CDR3 residues: CASSTPTSGRATYNEQFF. In nucleotides, the CDR3 is TGTGCCAGTAGTACCCCGACTAGCGGGAGGGCCACCTACAATGAGCAGTTCTTC. Full variable domain (missing parts from reference TRBV19 and TRBJ2-1): DGGITQSPKYLFRKEGQNVTLSCEQNLNHDAMYWYRQDPGQGLRLIYYSQIVNDFQKGDIAEGYSVSREKKESFPLTVTSAQKNPTAFYLCASSTPTSGRATYNEQFFGPGTRLTVL.

This clone has a handful of counts. The V call is TRBV7-9, the J call TRBJ1-2, with D maybe TRBD1 (6 bases). The CDR3 is 16 residues long. Germline V gene data show CDR1 as SEHNR and CDR2 as FQNEAQ (reference sequence). The ends were cut back, 6 bases at V and 4 bases at J, with 21 bases in the middle. The CDR3 bases are TGTGCCAGCAGACCTACCGGCTGGGGAGGGGGCTATGGCTACACCTTC. It encodes CASRPTGWGGGYGYTF.

The chain employs TRBV4-2 and TRBJ1-4; weak D call: TRBD1 (5 bases). Germline-derived CDR1 and CDR2 are LGHNA and YNFKEQ. V lost 3 bases to trimming and J lost 0 bases, with 8 bases between them. This CDR3 is built from 15 residues. The CDR3 loop reads CASSHGHPTNEKLFF. CDR3 DNA sequence: TGTGCCAGCAGCCATGGACACCCAACTAATGAAAAACTGTTTTTT.

This chain uses TRBV5-1 with TRBJ1-2; 10 bases match TRBD1. V was pared by 0 bases and J by 5 bases, with 4 bases of the junction left unmatched. CDR1 and CDR2 from the germline V gene are SGHRS and YFSETQ. This CDR3 region has 15 residues. The CDR3 sequence: CASSLDGDRGYGYTF. The CDR3 coding sequence is TGCGCCAGCAGCTTGGATGGGGACAGGGGTTATGGCTACACCTTC.

The chain joins TRBV5-4 to TRBJ2-3; 7 nucleotides match TRBD1. Germline assignment: CDR1 SGHNT and CDR2 YYREEE (reference sequence). The CDR3 runs to 15 residues. J gave up 0 bases and V 4 bases, and 5 bases lay outside the gene matches. Here the CDR3 reads CASSHGTVSTDTQYF. CDR3 nucleotides: TGTGCCAGCAGCCACGGGACAGTTAGCACAGATACGCAGTATTTT.

This chain connects TRBV6-1 to TRBJ2-5; D is unresolved. Trimming stripped 5 bases from V and 7 bases from J, with 5 bases between. CDR1 is MNHNS, CDR2 SASEGT, per germline. This CDR3 contains 10 residues. CDR3 sequence reads: CASSLLTQYF. CDR3 DNA sequence: TGTGCCAGCAGTCTTTTGACCCAGTACTTC.

The chain links TRBV4-2 to TRBJ2-6; weak D call: TRBD1 (5 bases). The germline V and J ends were trimmed by 0 bases and 0 bases, with 15 bases remaining between them. The CDR3 length is 19 residues. The germline gives CDR1 LGHNA, CDR2 YNFKEQ. The CDR3 is CASSQDRVDTHSGANVLTF. The CDR3 nucleotides read TGTGCCAGCAGCCAAGACAGGGTGGACACCCACTCTGGGGCCAACGTCCTGACTTTC.

J is TRBJ2-7 and V is TRBV5-6, with D uncertain. CDR3 length equals 14 residues. V was cut by 2 bases and J by 0 bases, with 9 bases left in between. Germline V gene data show CDR1 as SGHDT and CDR2 as YYEEEE. Written as DNA, the CDR3 is TGTGCCAGCAGCTTCTCACAGCCCTCCTACGAGCAGTACTTC. This gives the protein CASSFSQPSYEQYF.

The chain couples TRBV5-6 to TRBJ1-2, with TRBD1 as a possible D gene (6 bases). Looked up from germline, CDR1 is SGHDT and CDR2 is YYEEEE. This CDR3 is built from 13 residues. Trimming removed 4 bases at V and 10 bases at J, with 17 bases between. The CDR3 DNA sequence: TGTGCCAGCAGCCCGACGACAGGTCGGGACTACACCTTC. Protein: CASSPTTGRDYTF.

This clone was picked up a small number of times. The chain carries TRBV28 and TRBJ2-3, with 8 positions matching TRBD1. This CDR3 contains 22 residues. After removal of 6 bases from V and 0 bases from J, the junction contained 26 bases not matched to a gene. Looked up from germline, CDR1 is MDHEN and CDR2 is SYDVKM. The CDR3 sequence is CASRWTGFRGRYLWSSTDTQYF. DNA of the CDR3: TGTGCCAGCAGGTGGACAGGGTTCAGGGGGAGGTATCTTTGGTCTAGCACAGATACGCAGTATTTT.

The V gene is TRBV28, the J gene TRBJ2-7; D perhaps matches TRBD2 (6 bases). This CDR3 region has 14 residues. Trimming pared 6 bases from V and 3 bases from J, leaving 15 bases between. Per the germline V gene, CDR1 is MDHEN and CDR2 is SYDVKM. The DNA of the CDR3 is TGTGCCAGCAGGGGACTTCCAGGATACTACGAGCAGTACTTC. It codes for CASRGLPGYYEQYF.

This chain uses TRBV30 with TRBJ2-1; 12 nucleotides align to TRBD2. The CDR3 is made up of 20 amino acids. The V gene end was trimmed by 2 bases and the J gene end by 0 bases; junction bases not matched to a gene: 14. In germline, CDR1 is GTSNPN, CDR2 SVGIG (reference sequence). CDR3 sequence: CAWSPQPWTSGISSYNEQFF. In DNA, the CDR3 is TGTGCCTGGAGTCCCCAACCTTGGACTAGCGGGATTAGCTCCTACAATGAGCAGTTCTTC. The full variable domain, with the rest looked up from reference TRBV30 and TRBJ2-1, is SQTIHQWPATLVQPVGSPLSLECTVEGTSNPNLYWYRQAAGRGLQLLFYSVGIGQISSEVPQNLSASRPQDRQFILSSKKLLLSDSGFYLCAWSPQPWTSGISSYNEQFFGPGTRLTVL.

V and J are TRBV7-3 and TRBJ2-1; 8 positions match TRBD2. V was clipped by 5 bases and J by 8 bases; unmatched bases: 14. Germline CDR1 and CDR2: SGHTA and FQGTGA. The CDR3 covers 16 residues. CDR3: CASSPRPGGPNDEQFF. The CDR3 DNA reads as TGTGCCAGCAGCCCCCGACCGGGAGGGCCGAACGATGAGCAGTTCTTC.

This sequence joins TRBV2 and TRBJ1-1, with D maybe TRBD1 (5 bases). This CDR3 has 13 amino acids. CDR1 and CDR2 from the germline V gene are SNHLY and FYNNEI. With 6 bases removed from V and 4 bases from J, the gap between germline ends came to 12 bases. The CDR3 spells CASSGRVVTEAFF. The CDR3 DNA reads TGTGCCAGCAGCGGCAGGGTAGTCACTGAAGCTTTCTTT.

The sample holds one count of this clone. One end of the junction does not line up with germline, which may come from a read error. CDR3 loop: CASSYSTGAGNTIYF. The DNA of the CDR3 is TGTGCCAGCAGCTACTCGACAGGGGCTGGAAACACCATATATTTT. J is TRBJ1-3 and V is TRBV6-6; 8 bases align to TRBD1. Germline assignment: CDR1 MNHNY and CDR2 SVGAGI (reference sequence). CDR3 length: 15 residues.

In its sample, this clone was seen a few times. DNA of the CDR3: TGTGCCAGCAGCTTAGAGACAGGGGAGACATATGAGCAGTTCTTC. It yields the protein CASSLETGETYEQFF. V usage is TRBV7-9 and J usage is TRBJ2-1, with 8 bases lining up with TRBD1. Germline V gives CDR1 SEHNR, CDR2 FQNEAQ (reference sequence). CDR3 length: 15 amino acids. V lost 1 base and J lost 8; bases outside the gene matches: 7.